The 9 T cell receptor beta chains below come from one sample, sequenced in a study of glioma-infiltrating T cells after dendritic cell vaccination listed by TCRdb under 2016. To prepare the library, the immunoSEQ multiplex PCR assay was applied. TCRdb took this table from immuneACCESS and kept in-frame rearrangements with V and J called. Such tables lack part of the clones; where checked against another copy, unresolved V genes explain under half of the gap, and the rest is unexplained. The sample profile shows fewer than 65,000 clones; 75% to 90% of them were found once. 5.3% of the sample lies in the top ten. The sample's time point label, decoded: after dendritic cell vaccination, including at tumor progression/relapse. This specimen consisted of blood, obtained after dendritic cell vaccination. The origin of the receptors is a human donor with glioblastoma.

The genes are TRBV7-9 and TRBJ2-3, with D possibly being TRBD2 (6 bases). CDR3 length: 16 amino acids. The germline V gene has CDR1 SEHNR and CDR2 FQNEAQ (reference sequence). Trimming removed 5 bases at V and 0 bases at J, with 15 bases between. The DNA for the CDR3 is TGTGCCAGCAGCCCGGGACTTCTAGTAAGCACAGATACGCAGTATTTT. This sequence encodes CASSPGLLVSTDTQYF. The whole variable domain, filled in from reference TRBV7-9 and TRBJ2-3, reads DTGVSQNPRHKITKRGQNVTFRCDPISEHNRLYWYRQTLGQGPEFLTYFQNEAQLEKSRLLSDRFSAERPKGSFSTLEIQRTEQGDSAMYLCASSPGLLVSTDTQYFGPGTRLTVL.

In DNA, the CDR3 is TGTGCCACCAGCAGAGATCTGTTAGCGATCTCCTACAATGAGCAGTTCTTC. Its translation is CATSRDLLAISYNEQFF. The gene calls are TRBV15 and TRBJ2-1; D possibly corresponds to TRBD2 (5 bases). V was shortened by 0 bases and J by 0 bases, with 12 bases between the two germline ends. Germline CDR1 LNHNV, CDR2 YYDKDF (reference sequence). The CDR3 has 17 amino acids.

The chain links TRBV28 to TRBJ1-5, with TRBD1 identical over 9 bases. Unmatched junction bases numbered 11, after V lost 10 bases and J lost 4 bases. The V gene's germline CDR1 is MDHEN and CDR2 SYDVKM. The CDR3 spans 15 residues. The CDR3 sequence is CATHYTGGENQPQHF. DNA for the CDR3: TGTGCCACCCATTATACAGGGGGCGAAAATCAGCCCCAGCATTTT. Based on the CDR3 plus reference TRBV28 and TRBJ1-5, the full variable domain is DVKVTQSSRYLVKRTGEKVFLECVQDMDHENMFWYRQDPGLGLRLIYFSYDVKMKEKGDIPEGYSVSREKKERFSLILESASTNQTSMYLCATHYTGGENQPQHFGDGTRLSIL.

V is TRBV15 and J is TRBJ2-1; TRBD2 agrees at 9 bases. The germline V gene encodes CDR1 LNHNV and CDR2 YYDKDF (reference sequence). Trimming removed 4 bases from V and 4 bases from J; junction bases left unmatched: 2. The CDR3 totals 14 residues. The CDR3 sequence is CATSIAGEYNEQFF. CDR3 bases: TGTGCCACCAGCATAGCGGGAGAATACAATGAGCAGTTCTTC.

This chain joins TRBV7-3 and TRBJ2-1, with TRBD1 matching 9 bases. The germline V gene has CDR1 SGHTA and CDR2 FQGTGA. V lost 2 bases, J lost 10 bases, and 6 bases stayed unmatched. CDR3 size: 14 residues. The CDR3: CASSLGTGLSEQFF. The DNA of the CDR3 is TGTGCCAGCAGCTTAGGGACAGGGCTTTCGGAGCAGTTCTTC.

This chain connects TRBV30 to TRBJ1-1; no firm D call. Between the trimmed V and J ends, which lost 0 bases and 7 bases, there was a span of 9 bases. The CDR3 spans 12 residues. Germline V gene sequence: CDR1 GTSNPN, CDR2 SVGIG (reference sequence). This chain's CDR3 is CAWSVPYLEAFF. CDR3 coding DNA: TGTGCCTGGAGTGTACCCTACCTTGAAGCTTTCTTT. Variable domain in full (rest from reference TRBV30 and TRBJ1-1): SQTIHQWPATLVQPVGSPLSLECTVEGTSNPNLYWYRQAAGRGLQLLFYSVGIGQISSEVPQNLSASRPQDRQFILSSKKLLLSDSGFYLCAWSVPYLEAFFGQGTRLTVV.

The J gene is TRBJ1-2, the V gene TRBV28; a weak D match, TRBD1 (6 bases). V was trimmed by 6 bases and J by 6 bases, leaving 14 bases between them. The length of the CDR3 is 13 residues. CDR1 MDHEN and CDR2 SYDVKM come from the germline V gene. Here the CDR3 reads CASRTGTQNGYTF. For the CDR3, the DNA is TGTGCCAGCAGGACCGGGACACAGAATGGCTACACCTTC.

The chain joins TRBV28 to TRBJ1-4; D gene unclear. V lost 2 bases to trimming and J lost 7 bases, with 8 bases between them. Germline CDR1 reads MDHEN; CDR2 reads SYDVKM. This CDR3 comprises 13 residues. DNA of the CDR3: TGTGCCAGCAGTTTAGTTCGGGGTGAAAAACTGTTTTTT. Its translation: CASSLVRGEKLFF.

The genes are TRBV20-1 and TRBJ2-1, with TRBD2 as a possible D gene (5 bases). CDR3 length: 11 residues. Germline CDR1 DFQATT, CDR2 SNEGSKA (reference sequence). Written as DNA, the CDR3 is TGCAGCCTAAGGGAGTACAATGAGCAGTTCTTC. It translates to CSLREYNEQFF.